This record concerns one T cell receptor (beta chain) sequence. This sample is part of a study of technical replicates of blood from several donors. This CDR3 is built from 14 residues. The V segment lost 4 bases and the J segment 5 bases; nucleotides outside the gene matches: 5. CDR1 and CDR2 from the germline V gene are MNHEY and SMNVEV (reference sequence). Some clones are missing from TCRdb's copy, which holds only in-frame ones; the method was immunoSEQ multiplex PCR. The sample shows about 70,000 clones, approximately 94% of them seen only once. The material sequenced was T cells isolated from PBMCs. This clonotype was obtained from a human donor in good health. The chain recombines TRBV27 with TRBJ1-5, with 7 nucleotides matching TRBD1. Here the CDR3 DNA reads TGTGCCAGCAGTTCATACAGGGGAGATCAGCCCCAGCATTTT. Residues: CASSSYRGDQPQHF.